The 10 T cell receptor beta chains below come from one sample, sequenced in a study of graft-versus-host responses after intestinal transplantation (dated by TCRdb to about 2021). Intraepithelial and lamina propria lymphocytes were isolated from graft specimens using dithiothreitol, EDTA incubations and collagenase D digestion. Libraries were built with the immunoSEQ multiplex PCR assay. The immuneACCESS repertoire file appears here via TCRdb, limited to in-frame rearrangements. These files lack a portion of the clones; in checked studies, under half of the deficit traces to unresolved V genes, and the cause of the others is not known. For this sample there are around 35,000 clones; roughly 90% appear just once. The top ten clonotypes cover under 20% of the sample. The starting material was ileum tissue, obtained approximately 200 days after intestinal transplant. The receptors originated from a human patient who received an intestinal transplant, so some T cells may come from the graft donor.

The table lists this clone with a count of one. The genes are TRBV6-5 and TRBJ1-5; no definite D call. Trimming pared 5 bases from V and 7 bases from J, leaving 12 bases between. The CDR3 consists of 13 residues. Germline V lookup: CDR1 MNHEY, CDR2 SVGAGI. CDR3 in amino acids: CASSLRAGQPQHF. CDR3 nucleotide sequence: TGTGCCAGCAGTCTTAGGGCTGGGCAGCCCCAGCATTTT.

This chain links TRBV6-5 with TRBJ2-7, with D perhaps TRBD1 or TRBD2 (5 bases each). The CDR3 spans 16 residues. Germline CDR1 reads MNHEY; CDR2 reads SVGAGI. Trimming took off 0 bases at V and 0 bases at J, with 12 bases between the two ends. The CDR3 DNA is TGTGCCAGCAGTTACTCTTGGGACGGTAGCTCCTACGAGCAGTACTTC. Its protein is CASSYSWDGSSYEQYF.

This chain connects TRBV7-8 to TRBJ2-1, with D maybe TRBD1 (6 bases). CDR1 is SGHVS and CDR2 is FQNEAQ in the germline V gene. Trimming left V 5 bases short and J 5 bases short, with 16 bases between. The length of the CDR3 is 15 residues. CDR3 coding DNA: TGTGCCAGCAGCCTGGGGTACAGGGTAGACAATGAGCAGTTCTTC. It yields the protein CASSLGYRVDNEQFF.

The CDR3 sequence: CASSTGAGTNEKLFF. CDR3 nucleotides: TGTGCCAGCAGCACTGGGGCTGGGACTAATGAAAAACTGTTTTTT. This chain connects TRBV11-2 to TRBJ1-4, with a tentative D call TRBD1 (5 bases). CDR3 size: 15 residues. V was clipped by 5 bases and J by 2 bases, with 12 bases between them. Germline CDR1 reads SGHAT; CDR2 reads FQNNGV.

This clone is a singleton in its sample. One junction end does not reproduce the germline sequence, and a read error may be involved. The chain combines TRBV11-2 with TRBJ2-2; TRBD2 agrees at 9 bases. Germline V lookup: CDR1 SGHAT, CDR2 FQNNGV. CDR3 length: 18 residues. The CDR3 nucleotides are TGTGCCAGCAGCTTAGGGGGTAGCGGGAGTGGGAACGCCGGGGAGCTGTTTTTT. It encodes CASSLGGSGSGNAGELFF. The whole variable domain, remainder taken from reference TRBV11-2 and TRBJ2-2, is EAGVAQSPRYKIIEKRQSVAFWCNPISGHATLYWYQQILGQGPKLLIQFQNNGVVDDSQLPKDRFSAERLKGVDSTLKIQPAKLEDSAVYLCASSLGGSGSGNAGELFFGEGSRLTVL.

V usage is TRBV28 and J usage is TRBJ1-3; D is perhaps TRBD1 (5 bases). V lost 2 bases to trimming and J lost 1 base, with 12 bases between them. The CDR3 is 16 amino acids. Per germline, CDR1 MDHEN and CDR2 SYDVKM. The CDR3 is CASSLRGGESGNTIYF. The CDR3 DNA reads as TGTGCCAGCAGTTTAAGGGGAGGGGAATCTGGAAACACCATATATTTT.

This clone was seen just once. The chain carries TRBV27 and TRBJ2-7; the D is unclear. Trimming stripped 3 bases from V and 2 bases from J, with 11 bases between. The germline V gene has CDR1 MNHEY and CDR2 SMNVEV (reference sequence). The CDR3 totals 14 residues. The chain's CDR3 is CASSFLRTPYEQYF. The CDR3 region has the DNA TGTGCCAGCAGTTTCCTTAGGACCCCCTACGAGCAGTACTTC.

This sequence joins TRBV2 and TRBJ2-6, with unresolved D. The CDR3 is 12 residues long. Germline V gene sequence: CDR1 SNHLY, CDR2 FYNNEI. Between the trimmed V and J ends, which lost 11 bases and 2 bases, there was a span of 7 bases. The CDR3 region has the DNA TGTGCCGTCGTTACTGGGGCCAACGTCCTGACTTTC. The encoded protein is CAVVTGANVLTF.

This sequence joins TRBV7-9 and TRBJ2-7; tentative D call: TRBD2 (5 bases). V was pared by 5 bases and J by 2 bases, with 16 bases between. The germline gives CDR1 SEHNR, CDR2 FQNEAQ (reference sequence). The CDR3 sequence is 15 residues long. CDR3 protein: CASSPPPAGTYEQYF. The DNA of the CDR3 is TGTGCCAGCAGCCCTCCTCCCGCGGGCACCTACGAGCAGTACTTC. The full variable domain, completed using reference TRBV7-9 and TRBJ2-7, is DTGVSQNPRHKITKRGQNVTFRCDPISEHNRLYWYRQTLGQGPEFLTYFQNEAQLEKSRLLSDRFSAERPKGSFSTLEIQRTEQGDSAMYLCASSPPPAGTYEQYFGPGTRLTVT.

The chain employs TRBV27 and TRBJ2-5; D uncertain. V lost 2 bases, J lost 4 bases, and 5 bases lay in between. This CDR3 region has 12 residues. Germline assignment: CDR1 MNHEY and CDR2 SMNVEV (reference sequence). CDR3 sequence reads: CASSLNGETQYF. In DNA form, the CDR3 reads TGTGCCAGCAGTTTAAATGGAGAGACCCAGTACTTC.